The 23 T cell receptor beta chains listed next were all sequenced from one sample in a study of blood T cell repertoires in COVID-19. Method: immunoSEQ multiplex PCR; TCRdb's copy keeps in-frame clones and lacks some. In the table there are about 310,000 clones, 89% of which are singletons. Sequenced: PBMCs or T cells enriched from blood (not recorded which). These receptors were taken from a woman between 40 and 50 years old who had recovered from COVID-19.

The rearrangement joins TRBV3-1 (or the pseudogene TRBV3-2) to TRBJ1-6, with TRBD1 matching over 8 bases. Germline-derived CDR1 and CDR2 are LGHDT and YNNKEL (reference sequence). The CDR3 has 17 residues. J lost 6 bases, V lost 4 bases, and 11 bases had no gene match. CDR3 loop: CASSPDRARGGNSPLHF. The CDR3 coding sequence is TGTGCCAGCAGCCCGGACAGGGCAAGGGGGGGTAATTCACCCCTCCACTTT.

A word on this clone: The sample holds other DNA sequences that translate to the same CDR3. The CDR3 spells CASSQDRGSYEQYF. Here the CDR3 DNA reads TGCGCCAGCAGCCAGGACAGGGGCTCCTACGAGCAGTACTTC. The V call is TRBV4-3, the J call TRBJ2-7; 9 positions match TRBD1. J gave up 0 bases and V 3 bases, and 0 bases lay outside the gene matches. The CDR3 covers 14 residues. Germline V gene sequence: CDR1 LGHNA, CDR2 YSLEER.

J is TRBJ1-6 and V is TRBV27, with D hard to call. V was cut by 5 bases and J by 7 bases, with 12 bases left in between. Germline V lookup: CDR1 MNHEY, CDR2 SMNVEV (reference sequence). The CDR3 spans 14 residues. CDR3: CASSPPGINSPLHF. CDR3 DNA sequence: TGTGCCAGCAGTCCTCCGGGGATCAATTCACCCCTCCACTTT.

The chain couples TRBV2 to TRBJ1-2; D not certain. The CDR3 contains 11 residues. Germline-derived CDR1 and CDR2 are SNHLY and FYNNEI. Trimming removed 4 bases from V and 6 bases from J, with 6 bases in between. As DNA, the CDR3 is TGTGCCAGCAGTGTGCAGGATGGCTACACCTTC. Its translation: CASSVQDGYTF.

The rearrangement uses TRBV27 and TRBJ1-6; 9 nucleotides agree with TRBD1. Germline V gives CDR1 MNHEY, CDR2 SMNVEV (reference sequence). V lost 8 bases to trimming and J lost 10 bases; unmatched junction nucleotides: 3. The CDR3 length is 12 residues. CDR3 bases: TGTGCCAGCGGACAGGGGATGTCACCCCTCCACTTT. Its translation is CASGQGMSPLHF.

The chain joins TRBV7-2 to TRBJ1-6; D unresolved. Trimming left V 5 bases short and J 6 bases short, with 14 bases between. Germline lookup yields CDR1 SGHTA and CDR2 FQGNSA. This CDR3 spans 15 amino acids. In DNA, the CDR3 is TGTGCCAGCAGCCTCCTGTCACAGCCTAATTCACCCCTCCACTTT. Its translation: CASSLLSQPNSPLHF.

The chain's CDR3 is CAWSVHYASTDTQYF. The DNA of the CDR3 is TGTGCCTGGAGTGTACATTATGCCAGCACAGATACGCAGTATTTT. V usage is TRBV30 and J usage is TRBJ2-3; no clear D gene. This CDR3 is built from 15 residues. V dropped 0 bases and J dropped 0 bases, with 10 bases sitting between them. The germline CDR1 and CDR2 sequences are GTSNPN and SVGIG (reference sequence). The full variable domain, completed using reference TRBV30 and TRBJ2-3, is SQTIHQWPATLVQPVGSPLSLECTVEGTSNPNLYWYRQAAGRGLQLLFYSVGIGQISSEVPQNLSASRPQDRQFILSSKKLLLSDSGFYLCAWSVHYASTDTQYFGPGTRLTVL.

This clone was seen a handful of times. The V gene is TRBV28, the J gene TRBJ2-1, with 7 bases fitting TRBD2. CDR1 is MDHEN and CDR2 is SYDVKM in the germline V gene. The CDR3 extends over 16 amino acids. The V and J ends lost 2 bases and 8 bases, in that order; junction bases with no gene match: 12. CDR3 sequence reads: CASSLPLAGRGDEQFF. In nucleotides, the CDR3 is TGTGCCAGCAGTTTACCCCTGGCGGGGAGGGGTGATGAGCAGTTCTTC.

This clone turned up a few times. The chain is built from TRBV24-1 and TRBJ1-1; D is unclear. V dropped 10 bases and J dropped 4 bases, with 6 bases sitting between them. Germline CDR1 is KGHDR and CDR2 is SFDVKD. CDR3 length equals 10 residues. In DNA, the CDR3 is TGTGCCACTGACACCACTGAAGCTTTCTTT. This translates into CATDTTEAFF.

The V call is TRBV2, the J call TRBJ1-5; D is unresolved. The CDR3 totals 14 residues. V lost 4 bases to trimming and J lost 0 bases, with 7 bases between them. CDR1 and CDR2 (germline): SNHLY, FYNNEI. The chain's CDR3 is CASSVLNSNQPQHF. DNA of the CDR3: TGTGCCAGCAGTGTACTCAATAGCAATCAGCCCCAGCATTTT.

This chain uses TRBV28 with TRBJ2-7; TRBD1 matches 7 bases. The CDR3 is 15 residues long. V was clipped by 8 bases and J by 0 bases; unmatched bases: 10. CDR1 is MDHEN, CDR2 SYDVKM, per germline. The chain's CDR3 is CASVSPGQPSYEQYF. CDR3 coding DNA: TGTGCCAGCGTATCGCCGGGACAGCCCTCCTACGAGCAGTACTTC.

This clone showed up just a few times. This chain connects TRBV29-1 to TRBJ1-2, with D perhaps matching TRBD1 (6 bases). Germline V gene sequence: CDR1 SQVTM, CDR2 ANQGSEA. This CDR3 comprises 13 residues. The V and J ends lost 6 bases and 5 bases respectively, with 16 bases between them. CDR3 bases: TGCAGCGTGCGGGGGCCGGCTGCGTATGGCTACACCTTC. Translation gives CSVRGPAAYGYTF.

The chain combines TRBV2 with TRBJ2-4; possible D gene TRBD1, 5 bases. The CDR3 sequence is 13 residues long. The germline V gene encodes CDR1 SNHLY and CDR2 FYNNEI. V dropped 2 bases and J dropped 12 bases, with 14 bases sitting between them. The CDR3 sequence is CASSETHRWGQYF. In DNA, the CDR3 is TGTGCCAGCAGTGAAACCCACAGGTGGGGTCAGTACTTC.

The gene calls are TRBV11-3 and TRBJ2-1; unclear D gene. CDR3 size: 12 residues. Germline CDR1 SGHNT, CDR2 YENEEA. The V end lost 5 bases, the J end lost 7 bases, and 9 bases lay between the germline ends. The CDR3 DNA is TGTGCCAGCAGCCCCTTACTGAATGAGCAGTTCTTC. The encoded protein is CASSPLLNEQFF.

With respect to this clone: The identical CDR3 is also encoded by other nucleotide sequences in the sample. CDR3 sequence reads: CASSPPSSYEQYF. The CDR3 region has the DNA TGTGCCAGCTCACCCCCGAGCTCCTACGAGCAGTACTTC. The chain recombines TRBV18 with TRBJ2-7, with no clear D. The CDR3 is made up of 13 amino acids. V was trimmed by 3 bases and J by 0 bases, leaving 6 bases between them. Germline loops: CDR1 KGHSH, CDR2 LQKENI. The full variable domain, with the rest looked up from reference TRBV18 and TRBJ2-7, is NAGVMQNPRHLVRRRGQEARLRCSPMKGHSHVYWYRQLPEEGLKFMVYLQKENIIDESGMPKERFSAEFPKEGPSILRIQQVVRGDSAAYFCASSPPSSYEQYFGPGTRLTVT.

This chain connects TRBV2 to TRBJ2-7; possible D gene TRBD1, 6 bases. The length of the CDR3 is 12 residues. CDR1 and CDR2 (germline): SNHLY, FYNNEI. Trimming cost V 8 bases and J 7 bases, with 15 bases left between them. Here the CDR3 reads CASRVPQGEQYF. DNA for the CDR3: TGTGCCAGCCGAGTCCCCCAGGGGGAGCAGTACTTC.

The chain employs TRBV11-3 and TRBJ2-2; weak D call: TRBD2 (5 bases). V gave up 5 bases and J gave up 4 bases, with 14 bases separating them. The CDR3 has 15 amino acids. Germline CDR1 is SGHNT and CDR2 is YENEEA. The DNA of the CDR3 is TGTGCCAGCAGCGACCGGCAGCGGCTCACCGGGGAGCTGTTTTTT. It encodes CASSDRQRLTGELFF.

The rearrangement joins TRBV5-5 to TRBJ1-2; maybe TRBD1 (5 bases). V lost 2 bases and J lost 0, with 8 bases in between. The CDR3 extends over 14 amino acids. Germline V gene lookup returns CDR1 SGHKS and CDR2 YYEKEE (reference sequence). The CDR3 nucleotides read TGTGCCAGCAGCTTCCAGACAGCTAACTATGGCTACACCTTC. Translating it yields CASSFQTANYGYTF. Looking up the rest from reference TRBV5-5 and TRBJ1-2 gives the full variable domain: DAGVTQSPTHLIKTRGQQVTLRCSPISGHKSVSWYQQVLGQGPQFIFQYYEKEERGRGNFPDRFSARQFPNYSSELNVNALLLGDSALYLCASSFQTANYGYTFGSGTRLTVV.

This chain uses TRBV10-3 with TRBJ2-1, with 9 nucleotides matching TRBD2. Looked up from germline, CDR1 is ENHRY and CDR2 is SYGVKD. The CDR3 totals 17 residues. The J segment lost 2 bases and the V segment lost 5 bases, leaving 10 bases of the junction unmatched. CDR3 residues: CAISPLLGGGAYNEQFF. The CDR3 nucleotides are TGTGCCATCAGTCCCTTATTGGGCGGGGGGGCCTACAATGAGCAGTTCTTC.

In this sample, this clone turned up a few times. In nucleotides, the CDR3 is TGTGCCAGCAGCTTCTCTAGCGGGAAAGCTTCCTACGAGCAGTACTTC. Translation gives CASSFSSGKASYEQYF. The gene calls are TRBV7-9 and TRBJ2-7, with TRBD2 identical over 9 bases. The J segment lost 1 base and the V segment lost 3 bases, leaving 7 bases of the junction unmatched. The length of the CDR3 is 16 residues. Germline-derived CDR1 and CDR2 are SEHNR and FQNEAQ (reference sequence).

Here the CDR3 DNA reads TGTGCCAGCAGCTTAGGCCTAGCGTCCTACTACAATGAGCAGTTCTTC. Residues: CASSLGLASYYNEQFF. This chain links TRBV7-3 with TRBJ2-1; TRBD2 might be the D (6 bases). The germline V and J ends were trimmed by 2 bases and 3 bases, with 14 bases remaining between them. The CDR3 contains 16 residues. Germline V gives CDR1 SGHTA, CDR2 FQGTGA. Full variable domain (rest looked up from reference TRBV7-3 and TRBJ2-1): GAGVSQTPSNKVTEKGKYVELRCDPISGHTALYWYRQSLGQGPEFLIYFQGTGAADDSGLPNDRFFAVRPEGSVSTLKIQRTERGDSAVYLCASSLGLASYYNEQFFGPGTRLTVL.

The J gene is TRBJ2-1, the V gene TRBV11-2; the match to TRBD2 covers 10 bases. CDR1 SGHAT and CDR2 FQNNGV come from the germline V gene. This CDR3 has 16 amino acids. With V trimmed by 5 bases and J by 0 bases, 4 bases remained unmatched. CDR3 region: CASSPLAGGSYNEQFF. As DNA, the CDR3 is TGTGCCAGCAGCCCTTTAGCGGGGGGCTCCTACAATGAGCAGTTCTTC.

The CDR3 reads CASTYGLAGEGETQYF. In DNA form, the CDR3 reads TGTGCCAGCACCTATGGGCTAGCGGGAGAGGGAGAGACCCAGTACTTC. This sequence joins TRBV11-3 and TRBJ2-5; 10 bases map to TRBD2. CDR1 and CDR2 from the germline V gene are SGHNT and YENEEA. The CDR3 runs to 16 residues. V dropped 7 bases and J dropped 4; count of bases not matched to a gene: 12.